This is a list of T cell receptor beta chains from one sample in a study of cytomegalovirus exposure and HLA in healthy donors. Profiled with immunoSEQ multiplex PCR; TCRdb holds only in-frame clones, not every one. The sample includes some 130,000 clones, 70% to 90% of them seen just once. The specimen sequenced was PBMCs. The receptor set was obtained from a boy younger than 18 in good health and CMV-seronegative. CDR3s include the opening cysteine and the closing phenylalanine or tryptophan. Each record gives: D gene, V gene, J gene, CDR3 protein. A D gene is named only where the DNA matches it firmly.

>TRBD1|TRBV25-1|TRBJ1-4
CASSSRTGINEKLFF
>TRBD2|TRBV5-1|TRBJ2-1
CASGGLAGAPSEQFF
>TRBD1|TRBV7-2|TRBJ2-5
CASSLATTGSETQYF
>-|TRBV7-2|TRBJ1-1
CASSRGGGSEAFF
>TRBD2|TRBV27|TRBJ2-7
CASSHVGLAGGRSYEQYF
>-|TRBV27|TRBJ2-7
CASSFLDSYEQYF
>-|TRBV19|TRBJ1-6
CASSIGQEYNSPLHF
>TRBD1|TRBV6-5|TRBJ1-3
CASSFRQGGGNTIYF
>TRBD1|TRBV4-2|TRBJ1-4
CASSRTRGRNEKLFF
>-|TRBV4-1|TRBJ1-6
CASSQARSPLHF
>TRBD1|TRBV2|TRBJ2-7
CASSETGTGGKEQYF
>-|TRBV29-1|TRBJ2-5
CSVRQGQETQYF
>-|TRBV19|TRBJ1-1
CASSMGGLEAFF
>TRBD2|TRBV6-1|TRBJ2-7
CASSGGAYEQYF
>-|TRBV5-6|TRBJ2-1
CASSLTGNEQFF
>-|TRBV19|TRBJ1-1
CASSPPGLGEAFF
>-|TRBV5-5|TRBJ2-7
CASSLNQFYEQYF
>-|TRBV4-3|TRBJ2-7
CASSQDARDRRWEQYF
>TRBD1|TRBV7-2|TRBJ1-2
CASSYRGLDGYTF
>-|TRBV7-2|TRBJ2-2
CASTSYGSGRYTGELFF
>-|TRBV4-1|TRBJ1-1
CASSQPTSGCEAFF
>TRBD2|TRBV7-3|TRBJ2-5
CASSPQAGAGETQYF
>-|TRBV4-1|TRBJ2-2
CASSSLSSRWELFF
>-|TRBV9|TRBJ1-3
CASSGGENTIYF
>-|TRBV7-2|TRBJ2-1
CASSLPGLPYNEQFF
>TRBD1|TRBV6-1|TRBJ1-5
CASSEVRGLRQPQHF
>TRBD2|TRBV5-1|TRBJ2-1
CASSFLAGMNNEQFF
>TRBD2|TRBV7-3|TRBJ2-3
CASSLGLAGADTQYF
>-|TRBV5-1|TRBJ1-3
CASSRGTPGNTIYF
>TRBD1|TRBV29-1|TRBJ1-5
CSVWGQGDQPQHF
>TRBD1|TRBV27|TRBJ2-1
CASSFLGQGILEQFF
>TRBD2|TRBV29-1|TRBJ2-1
CSVEFGRAYNEQFF
>-|TRBV5-4|TRBJ2-2
CASSLDRENTGELFF
>TRBD2|TRBV7-2|TRBJ2-3
CASSLETSGRRTDTQYF
>TRBD1|TRBV6-1|TRBJ1-1
CASLAGGTWNTEAFF
>-|TRBV2|TRBJ2-1
CASSEETTISGNEQFF
>TRBD1|TRBV7-8|TRBJ2-2
CASSSRDRGFTNGGELFF
>TRBD1|TRBV9|TRBJ1-1
CASSVTGGANTEAFF
>TRBD2|TRBV2|TRBJ2-1
CASSDQLAGISNEQFF
>-|TRBV4-3|TRBJ1-1
CASSQGALNTEAFF
>TRBD2|TRBV11-2|TRBJ2-2
CASSLELADTGELFF
>-|TRBV6-1|TRBJ2-7
CASSEARGTSSSYEQYF